These 12 T cell receptor beta chains share one sample of origin, sequenced in a study of cytomegalovirus exposure and HLA in healthy donors. Repertoires were generated with immunoSEQ multiplex PCR, while TCRdb's copy carries only in-frame clones and drops some. The sample comprises under 80,000 clones, 94% of which are singletons, and more than 2% rests with the top ten. The source material was PBMCs. These receptors all stem from a young woman in good health and CMV-seronegative.

This CDR3 is CASRQTGAGELFF. The CDR3 DNA is TGTGCCAGCAGGCAGACGGGGGCCGGGGAGCTGTTTTTT. The chain employs TRBV14 and TRBJ2-2; D is possibly TRBD2 (6 bases). Looked up from germline, CDR1 is SGHDN and CDR2 is FVKESK. V was clipped by 6 bases and J by 6 bases, with 11 bases between them. The CDR3 totals 13 residues.

The V and J genes are TRBV30 and TRBJ2-1; no definite D call. Germline V CDR1 and CDR2: GTSNPN, SVGIG (reference sequence). The ends were cut back, 0 bases at V and 10 bases at J, with 10 bases in the middle. The CDR3 runs 12 residues. CDR3 nucleotides: TGTGCCTGGAGTGTTAGTACCGGGGAGCAGTTCTTC. Amino acid sequence: CAWSVSTGEQFF.

This chain uses TRBV9 with TRBJ2-1; 8 bases agree with TRBD1. Trimming cost V 3 bases and J 8 bases; bases outside gene matches: 13. Germline values: CDR1 SGDLS, CDR2 YYNGEE. The CDR3 covers 16 residues. The CDR3 DNA sequence: TGTGCCAGCAGCGCACTGGACAGGGTGAGTTTTCATGAGCAGTTCTTC. This sequence encodes CASSALDRVSFHEQFF.

V and J are TRBV5-1 and TRBJ1-4, with D possibly matching TRBD1 (6 bases). Trimming left V 0 bases short and J 7 bases short, with 13 bases between. This CDR3 is built from 15 residues. Germline loops: CDR1 SGHRS, CDR2 YFSETQ. The CDR3 spells CASSLEQGFVEKLFF. The CDR3 region has the DNA TGCGCCAGCAGCTTGGAACAGGGTTTCGTTGAAAAACTGTTTTTT.

J is TRBJ2-7 and V is TRBV7-2; no clear D gene. Looked up from germline, CDR1 is SGHTA and CDR2 is FQGNSA. The CDR3 contains 13 residues. The ends were cut back, 5 bases at V and 5 bases at J, with 13 bases in the middle. Here the CDR3 DNA reads TGTGCCAGCAGCCTCCTTTTATGGCACGAGCAGTACTTC. Translation: CASSLLLWHEQYF. The full variable domain, its missing parts supplied by reference TRBV7-2 and TRBJ2-7, is GAGVSQSPSNKVTEKGKDVELRCDPISGHTALYWYRQSLGQGLEFLIYFQGNSAPDKSGLPSDRFSAERTGGSVSTLTIQRTQQEDSAVYLCASSLLLWHEQYFGPGTRLTVT.

The chain carries TRBV13 and TRBJ2-2; D call uncertain. The CDR3 spans 15 residues. V dropped 5 bases and J dropped 6 bases, with 16 bases sitting between them. Germline V gives CDR1 PRHDT, CDR2 FYEKMQ (reference sequence). CDR3 sequence reads: CASSHFEFHPGELFF. The CDR3 nucleotides read TGTGCCAGCAGCCACTTTGAATTCCATCCCGGGGAGCTGTTTTTT. The entire variable domain, with the rest obtained from reference TRBV13 and TRBJ2-2, is as follows: AAGVIQSPRHLIKEKRETATLKCYPIPRHDTVYWYQQGPGQDPQFLISFYEKMQSDKGSIPDRFSAQQFSDYHSELNMSSLELGDSALYFCASSHFEFHPGELFFGEGSRLTVL.

This chain connects TRBV2 to TRBJ2-1, with TRBD2 matching 9 bases. The ends lost 4 bases at V and 2 bases at J; junction bases unmatched: 12. Germline CDR1 reads SNHLY; CDR2 reads FYNNEI. The CDR3 totals 18 residues. The CDR3 here is CASSAPGRVAGAYNEQFF. CDR3 in DNA: TGTGCCAGCAGTGCCCCCGGGAGGGTAGCGGGAGCCTACAATGAGCAGTTCTTC.

The chain combines TRBV27 with TRBJ1-5; 10 bases fit TRBD1. This CDR3 has 17 amino acids. The J segment lost 7 bases and the V segment lost 4 bases, leaving 13 bases of the junction unmatched. The germline V gene encodes CDR1 MNHEY and CDR2 SMNVEV (reference sequence). CDR3 in DNA: TGTGCCAGCAGTTCCCCACACCGGGACAGGGGAGGGCAGCCCCAGCATTTT. It codes for CASSSPHRDRGGQPQHF.

CDR3 in DNA: TGTGCCAGCACTCGGGACACTCACACAGATACGCAGTATTTT. Protein sequence: CASTRDTHTDTQYF. This chain uses TRBV27 with TRBJ2-3; D is perhaps TRBD1 (6 bases). Trimming took off 7 bases at V and 2 bases at J, with 13 bases between the two ends. Per germline, CDR1 MNHEY and CDR2 SMNVEV (reference sequence). The length of the CDR3 is 14 residues.

In its sample, this clone was seen once. V is TRBV5-8 and J is TRBJ1-5; a possible D gene is TRBD1 (5 bases). The V end was cut by 1 base, the J end by 5 bases, with 10 bases between. CDR1 and CDR2 from the germline V gene are SGHTS and YDEGEE. The CDR3 covers 14 residues. CDR3 in amino acids: CASSLFQGYQPQHF. The CDR3 region has the DNA TGTGCCAGCAGCTTGTTTCAGGGTTATCAGCCCCAGCATTTT.

CDR3 DNA: TGTGCCACCAGCAGATTCAAATCAACTAATGAAAAACTGTTTTTT. This sequence encodes CATSRFKSTNEKLFF. This sequence joins TRBV15 and TRBJ1-4; D call uncertain. Trimming removed 2 bases from V and 0 bases from J, with 7 bases in between. CDR3 length equals 15 residues. Germline-derived CDR1 and CDR2 are LNHNV and YYDKDF (reference sequence).

The V gene is TRBV7-9, the J gene TRBJ1-1; 10 positions match TRBD1. This CDR3 has 15 amino acids. Germline loops: CDR1 SEHNR, CDR2 FQNEAQ (reference sequence). Trimming removed 5 bases from V and 8 bases from J; junction bases left unmatched: 11. CDR3 DNA sequence: TGTGCCAGCAGCGATTTACCTGGGACAGGGGACGAAGCTTTCTTT. It encodes CASSDLPGTGDEAFF. Filled out from reference TRBV7-9 and TRBJ1-1, the complete variable domain reads DTGVSQNPRHKITKRGQNVTFRCDPISEHNRLYWYRQTLGQGPEFLTYFQNEAQLEKSRLLSDRFSAERPKGSFSTLEIQRTEQGDSAMYLCASSDLPGTGDEAFFGQGTRLTVV.